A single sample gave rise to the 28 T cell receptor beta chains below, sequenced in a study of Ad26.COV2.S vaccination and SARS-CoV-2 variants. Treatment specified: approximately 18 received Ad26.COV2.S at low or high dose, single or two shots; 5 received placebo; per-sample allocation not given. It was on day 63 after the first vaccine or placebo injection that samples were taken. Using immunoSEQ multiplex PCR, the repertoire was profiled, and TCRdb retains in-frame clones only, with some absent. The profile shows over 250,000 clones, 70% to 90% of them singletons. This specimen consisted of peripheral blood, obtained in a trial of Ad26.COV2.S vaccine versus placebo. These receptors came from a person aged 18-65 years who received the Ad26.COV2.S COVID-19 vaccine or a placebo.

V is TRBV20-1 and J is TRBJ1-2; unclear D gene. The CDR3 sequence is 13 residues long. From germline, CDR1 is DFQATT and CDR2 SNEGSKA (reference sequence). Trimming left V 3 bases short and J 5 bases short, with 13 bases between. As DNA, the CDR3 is TGCAGTGCTAGTGTAGGGAGTTCTTATGGCTACACCTTC. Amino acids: CSASVGSSYGYTF.

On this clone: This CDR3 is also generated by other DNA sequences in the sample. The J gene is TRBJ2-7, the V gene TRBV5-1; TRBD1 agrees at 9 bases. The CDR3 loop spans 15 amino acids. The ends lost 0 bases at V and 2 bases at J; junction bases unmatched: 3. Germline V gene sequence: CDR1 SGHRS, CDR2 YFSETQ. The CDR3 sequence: CASSLGGTGTYEQYF. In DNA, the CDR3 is TGCGCCAGCAGCTTGGGAGGGACAGGGACCTACGAGCAGTACTTC.

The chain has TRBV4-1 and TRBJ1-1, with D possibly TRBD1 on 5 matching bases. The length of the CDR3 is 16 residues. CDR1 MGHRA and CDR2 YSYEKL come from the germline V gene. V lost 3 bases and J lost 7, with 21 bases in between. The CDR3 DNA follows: TGCGCCAGCAGCCAGCGGGGCGGGGGGGGAGTCAGTGAAGCTTTCTTT. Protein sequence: CASSQRGGGGVSEAFF.

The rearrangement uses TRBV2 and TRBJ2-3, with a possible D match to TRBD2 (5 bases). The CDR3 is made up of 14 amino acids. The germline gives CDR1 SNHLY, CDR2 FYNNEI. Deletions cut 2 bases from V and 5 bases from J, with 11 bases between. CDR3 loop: CASSESLAGDTQYF. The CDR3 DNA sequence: TGTGCCAGCAGTGAATCGCTAGCAGGAGATACGCAGTATTTT.

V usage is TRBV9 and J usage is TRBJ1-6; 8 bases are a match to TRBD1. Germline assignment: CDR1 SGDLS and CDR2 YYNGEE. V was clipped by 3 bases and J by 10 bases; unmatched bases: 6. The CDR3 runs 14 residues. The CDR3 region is CASSDGQGRSPLHF. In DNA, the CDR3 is TGTGCCAGCAGCGACGGACAGGGTCGATCACCCCTCCACTTT.

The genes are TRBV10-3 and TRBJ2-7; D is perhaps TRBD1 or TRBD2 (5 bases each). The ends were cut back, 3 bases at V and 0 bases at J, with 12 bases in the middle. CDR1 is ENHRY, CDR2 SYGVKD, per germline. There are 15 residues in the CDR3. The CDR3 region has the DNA TGTGCCATCAGTGACCGGGACGCAGTCTCCTACGAGCAGTACTTC. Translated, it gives CAISDRDAVSYEQYF.

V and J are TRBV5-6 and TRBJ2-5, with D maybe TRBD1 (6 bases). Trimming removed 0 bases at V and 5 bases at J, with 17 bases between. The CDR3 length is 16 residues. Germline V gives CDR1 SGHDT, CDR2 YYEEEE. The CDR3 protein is CASSLDVGQRGETQYF. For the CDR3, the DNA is TGTGCCAGCAGCTTGGACGTCGGACAGCGAGGGGAGACCCAGTACTTC.

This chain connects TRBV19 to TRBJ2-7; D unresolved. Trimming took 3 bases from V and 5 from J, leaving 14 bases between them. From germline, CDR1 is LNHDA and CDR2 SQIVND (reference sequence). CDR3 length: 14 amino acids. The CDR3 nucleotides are TGTGCCAGTAGTATGGGCAGCCGATTCAACGAGCAGTACTTC. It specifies CASSMGSRFNEQYF.

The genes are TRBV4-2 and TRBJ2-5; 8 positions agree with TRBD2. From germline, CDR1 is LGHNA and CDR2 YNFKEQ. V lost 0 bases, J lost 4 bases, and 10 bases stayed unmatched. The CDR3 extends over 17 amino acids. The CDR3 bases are TGTGCCAGCAGCCAAGATAACCTGGCGGGGGGTGGAGAGACCCAGTACTTC. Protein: CASSQDNLAGGGETQYF.

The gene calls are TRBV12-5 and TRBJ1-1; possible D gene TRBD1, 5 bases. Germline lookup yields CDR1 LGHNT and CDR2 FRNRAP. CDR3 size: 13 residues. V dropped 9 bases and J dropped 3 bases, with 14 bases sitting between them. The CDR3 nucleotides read TGTGCTAGCGATGGGGGGTGGGACACTGAAGCTTTCTTT. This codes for CASDGGWDTEAFF.

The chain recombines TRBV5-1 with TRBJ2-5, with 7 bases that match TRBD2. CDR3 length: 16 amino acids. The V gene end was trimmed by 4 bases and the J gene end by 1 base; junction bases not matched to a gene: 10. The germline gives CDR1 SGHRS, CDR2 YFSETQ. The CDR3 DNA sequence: TGCGCCAGCAGCGGACTGGCGGGGGAGAGCCAAGAGACCCAGTACTTC. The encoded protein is CASSGLAGESQETQYF.

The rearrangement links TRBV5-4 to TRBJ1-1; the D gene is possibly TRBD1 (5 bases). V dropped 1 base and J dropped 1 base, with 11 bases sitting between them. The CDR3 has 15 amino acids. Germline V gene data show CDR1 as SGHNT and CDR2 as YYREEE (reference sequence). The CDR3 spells CASSLTGLPNTEAFF. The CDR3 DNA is TGTGCCAGCAGCTTGACGGGACTCCCGAACACTGAAGCTTTCTTT.

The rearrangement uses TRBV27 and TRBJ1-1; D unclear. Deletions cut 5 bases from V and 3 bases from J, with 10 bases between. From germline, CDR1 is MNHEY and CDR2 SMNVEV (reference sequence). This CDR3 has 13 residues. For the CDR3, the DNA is TGTGCCAGCAGTCTCCGTCCCTACACTGAAGCTTTCTTT. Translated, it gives CASSLRPYTEAFF.

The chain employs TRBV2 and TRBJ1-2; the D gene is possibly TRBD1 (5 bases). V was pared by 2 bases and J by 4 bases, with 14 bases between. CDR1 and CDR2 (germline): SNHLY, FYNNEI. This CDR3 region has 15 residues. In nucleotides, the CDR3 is TGTGCCAGCAGTGAAATTAGGCAGGGATTCTATGGCTACACCTTC. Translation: CASSEIRQGFYGYTF.

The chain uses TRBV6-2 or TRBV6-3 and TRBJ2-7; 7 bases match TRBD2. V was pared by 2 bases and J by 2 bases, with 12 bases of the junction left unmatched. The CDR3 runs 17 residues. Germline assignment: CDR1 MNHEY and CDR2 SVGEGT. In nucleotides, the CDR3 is TGTGCCAGCAGTTACGAATGGGGGGGTTCTGCCCCCTACGAGCAGTACTTC. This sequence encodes CASSYEWGGSAPYEQYF.

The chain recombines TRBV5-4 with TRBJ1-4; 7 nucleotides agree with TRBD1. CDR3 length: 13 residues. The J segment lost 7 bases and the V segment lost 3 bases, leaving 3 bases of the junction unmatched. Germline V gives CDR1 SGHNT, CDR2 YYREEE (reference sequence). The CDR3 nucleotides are TGTGCCAGCAGCTGGGACAGCGGTGAAAAACTGTTTTTT. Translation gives CASSWDSGEKLFF.

The CDR3 DNA reads TGTGCCAGCAGCCTATCTAGCGGGGGTTGGGAGACCCAGTACTTC. It codes for CASSLSSGGWETQYF. V and J are TRBV6-5 and TRBJ2-5; 10 positions agree with TRBD2. The CDR3 covers 15 residues. CDR1 is MNHEY, CDR2 SVGAGI, per germline. V was pared by 6 bases and J by 5 bases, with 9 bases of the junction left unmatched.

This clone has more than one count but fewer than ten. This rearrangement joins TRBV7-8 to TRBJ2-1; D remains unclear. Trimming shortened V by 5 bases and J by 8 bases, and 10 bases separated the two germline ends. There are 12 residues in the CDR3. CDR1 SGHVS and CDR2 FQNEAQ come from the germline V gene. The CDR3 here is CASSPGWDEQFF. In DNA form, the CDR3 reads TGTGCCAGCAGCCCAGGCTGGGATGAGCAGTTCTTC. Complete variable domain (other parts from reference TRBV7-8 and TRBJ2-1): GAGVSQSPRYKVAKRGQDVALRCDPISGHVSLFWYQQALGQGPEFLTYFQNEAQLDKSGLPSDRFFAERPEGSVSTLKIQRTQQEDSAVYLCASSPGWDEQFFGPGTRLTVL.

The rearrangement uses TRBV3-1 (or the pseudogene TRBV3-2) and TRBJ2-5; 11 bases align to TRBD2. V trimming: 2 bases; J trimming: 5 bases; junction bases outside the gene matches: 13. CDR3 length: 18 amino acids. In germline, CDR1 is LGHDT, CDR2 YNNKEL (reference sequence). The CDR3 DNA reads TGTGCCAGCAGCCAATGGGCGACTAGCGGGACCGGCCGGGAGACCCAGTACTTC. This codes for CASSQWATSGTGRETQYF.

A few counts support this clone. In DNA, the CDR3 is TGTGCCAGCAGCGACCGGGGAGCGGGGGGCGGAGAGACCCAGTACTTC. Protein product: CASSDRGAGGGETQYF. The chain couples TRBV7-9 to TRBJ2-5; the match to TRBD2 covers 9 bases. Germline CDR1 is SEHNR and CDR2 is FQNEAQ (reference sequence). V lost 5 bases, J lost 4 bases, and 11 bases stayed unmatched. The CDR3 contains 16 residues.

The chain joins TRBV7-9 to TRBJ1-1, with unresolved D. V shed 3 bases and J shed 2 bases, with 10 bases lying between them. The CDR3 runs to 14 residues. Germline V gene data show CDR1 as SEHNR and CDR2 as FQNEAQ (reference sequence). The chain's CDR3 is CASSLGATNTEAFF. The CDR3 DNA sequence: TGTGCCAGCAGCTTGGGAGCCACTAACACTGAAGCTTTCTTT.

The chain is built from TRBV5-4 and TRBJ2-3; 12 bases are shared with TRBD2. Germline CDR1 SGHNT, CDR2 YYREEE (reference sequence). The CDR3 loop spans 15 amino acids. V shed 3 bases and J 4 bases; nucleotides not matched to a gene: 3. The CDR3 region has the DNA TGTGCCAGCAGCTACCCTAGCGGGAGGGCAGATACGCAGTATTTT. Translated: CASSYPSGRADTQYF.

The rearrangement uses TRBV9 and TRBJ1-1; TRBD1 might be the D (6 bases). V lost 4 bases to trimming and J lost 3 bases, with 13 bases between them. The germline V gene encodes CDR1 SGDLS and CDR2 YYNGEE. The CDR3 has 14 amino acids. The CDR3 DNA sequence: TGTGCCAGCAGCAGAAGTCACAGGGACACTGAAGCTTTCTTT. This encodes CASSRSHRDTEAFF.

CDR3 sequence (DNA): TGTGCCAGCAGTGACCGGGACCGAAACTATGGCTACACCTTC. Its translation: CASSDRDRNYGYTF. The chain uses TRBV6-1 and TRBJ1-2, with D possibly matching TRBD1 (5 bases). The V and J ends lost 3 bases and 2 bases respectively, with 10 bases between them. This CDR3 has 14 amino acids. CDR1 and CDR2 (germline): MNHNS, SASEGT.

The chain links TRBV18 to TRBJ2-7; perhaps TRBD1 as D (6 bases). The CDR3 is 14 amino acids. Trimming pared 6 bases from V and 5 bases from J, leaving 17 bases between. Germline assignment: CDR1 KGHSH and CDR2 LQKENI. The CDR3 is CASSGAGTINEQYF. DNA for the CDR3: TGTGCCAGCTCCGGCGCCGGGACAATCAACGAGCAGTACTTC. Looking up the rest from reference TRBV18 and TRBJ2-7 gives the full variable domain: NAGVMQNPRHLVRRRGQEARLRCSPMKGHSHVYWYRQLPEEGLKFMVYLQKENIIDESGMPKERFSAEFPKEGPSILRIQQVVRGDSAAYFCASSGAGTINEQYFGPGTRLTVT.

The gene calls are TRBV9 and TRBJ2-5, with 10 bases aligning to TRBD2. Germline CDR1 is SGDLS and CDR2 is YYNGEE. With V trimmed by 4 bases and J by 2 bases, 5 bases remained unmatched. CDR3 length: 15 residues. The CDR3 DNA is TGTGCCAGCAGCACCCTAGCGGGGGAACAAGAGACCCAGTACTTC. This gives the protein CASSTLAGEQETQYF.

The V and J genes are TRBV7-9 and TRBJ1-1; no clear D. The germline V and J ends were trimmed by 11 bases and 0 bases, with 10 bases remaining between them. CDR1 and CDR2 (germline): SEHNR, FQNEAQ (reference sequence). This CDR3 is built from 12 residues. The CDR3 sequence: CALLKLNTEAFF. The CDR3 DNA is TGTGCCTTGTTGAAGCTGAACACTGAAGCTTTCTTT.

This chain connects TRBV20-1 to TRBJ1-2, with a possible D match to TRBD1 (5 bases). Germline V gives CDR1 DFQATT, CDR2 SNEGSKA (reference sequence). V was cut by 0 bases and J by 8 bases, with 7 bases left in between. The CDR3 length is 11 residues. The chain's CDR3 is CSARDRGGYTF. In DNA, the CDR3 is TGCAGTGCTAGAGACCGGGGCGGCTACACCTTC.